This T cell receptor beta chain was observed in a study of monozygotic twins with inflammatory bowel disease. Study-level findings and limits: Healthy co-twins showed greater TCRbeta diversity (inverse Simpson) than IBD patients.

In the case of this clonotype: Its antigen is unknown.

This CDR3 comprises 14 residues. Germline CDR1 reads SGHRS; CDR2 reads YFSETQ. TCRdb reprocessed the 5' RACE reads and stores each CDR3 protein as one record, lacking DNA. The table lists 330,000 or so distinct CDR3 sequences. The sequencing sample was made of blood. The sequence came from a human donor with ulcerative colitis or Crohn's disease, or a healthy co-twin of an affected twin (not recorded which). The genes are TRBV5-1 and TRBJ2-4; as DNA is missing, the TRBD1 call by TCRdb cannot be tested. CDR3 region: CASSFGTGAGIQYF.